This T cell receptor (beta chain) was retrieved from a study of T cells in Graves' hyperthyroidism and ophthalmopathy. Amplification of TCR beta CDR3 regions used RNA as the template. During a first-round RT-PCR of the TCR CDR3, the HTBI primer set was used. TCRdb used MiXCR to reprocess the multiplex PCR reads, holding one entry per CDR3 protein. The sample has fewer than 350,000 distinct CDR3 sequences, roughly 23% seen once. Exclusion criteria comprised uncontrolled infection, other autoimmune disease, pregnancy or lactation. The V gene's germline CDR1 is GTSNPN and CDR2 SVGIG (reference sequence). J gave up 5 bases and V 8 bases, and 10 bases lay outside the gene matches. The CDR3 sequence is 14 residues long. This clonotype was picked up one time.

The clonotype originates from a woman aged 45-65 years with Graves' hyperthyroidism. Source material: blood. The gene calls are TRBV30 and TRBJ1-2; 11 nucleotides agree with TRBD1. The CDR3 region has the DNA TGTGCCGGCCGGGGACAGGGGGGGGGTTATGGCTACACCTTC. Translated, it gives CAGRGQGGGYGYTF.